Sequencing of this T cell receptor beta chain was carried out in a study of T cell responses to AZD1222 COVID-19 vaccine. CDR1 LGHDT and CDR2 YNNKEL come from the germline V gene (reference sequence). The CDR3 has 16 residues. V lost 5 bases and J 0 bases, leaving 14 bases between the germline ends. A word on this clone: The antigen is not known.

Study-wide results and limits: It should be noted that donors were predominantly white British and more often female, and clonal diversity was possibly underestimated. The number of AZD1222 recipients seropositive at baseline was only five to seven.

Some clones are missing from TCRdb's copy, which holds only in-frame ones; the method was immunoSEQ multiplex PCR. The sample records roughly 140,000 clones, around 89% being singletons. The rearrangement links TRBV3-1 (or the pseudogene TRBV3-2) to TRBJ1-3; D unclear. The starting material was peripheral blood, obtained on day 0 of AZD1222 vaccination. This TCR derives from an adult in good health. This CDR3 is CASSFPLGHSGNTIYF. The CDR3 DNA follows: TGTGCCAGCAGCTTCCCGCTCGGTCACTCTGGAAACACCATATATTTT.